This entry lists 3 T cell receptor beta chains sequenced from one sample in a study of CD8+ T cells in alopecia areata. RNA extraction and reverse transcription yielded cDNA as sequencing template. Measured with immunoSEQ multiplex PCR; TCRdb has only the in-frame clones, and not every one. The profile covers 98,000 or so clones, with 58% appearing a single time and roughly a quarter taken by the ten largest. The sample taken for sequencing was NKG2D-low CD8+ T cells sorted from blood. Receptors originate from a human donor with alopecia areata.

The chain employs TRBV4-1 and TRBJ1-1, with TRBD1 as a possible D gene (5 bases). This CDR3 is 13 amino acids long. V shed 4 bases and J shed 7 bases, with 13 bases lying between them. Germline V gives CDR1 MGHRA, CDR2 YSYEKL. The CDR3: CASSPSAGGEAFF. The CDR3 DNA is TGCGCCAGCAGCCCCAGTGCGGGGGGTGAAGCTTTCTTT.

The chain is built from TRBV2 and TRBJ1-5; D call uncertain. CDR1 and CDR2 from the germline V gene are SNHLY and FYNNEI. CDR3 length: 14 residues. V was pared by 6 bases and J by 0 bases, with 9 bases between. The chain's CDR3 is CASREQISNQPQHF. As DNA, the CDR3 is TGTGCCAGCAGAGAGCAGATTAGCAATCAGCCCCAGCATTTT.

This chain links TRBV6-1 with TRBJ2-7; weak D call: TRBD1 (5 bases). CDR1 and CDR2 from the germline V gene are MNHNS and SASEGT. This CDR3 is built from 14 residues. Trimming stripped 7 bases from V and 0 bases from J, with 13 bases between. The CDR3 nucleotides are TGTGCCAGCATCCTCAGGGTAGCCTCCTACGAGCAGTACTTC. This gives the protein CASILRVASYEQYF.